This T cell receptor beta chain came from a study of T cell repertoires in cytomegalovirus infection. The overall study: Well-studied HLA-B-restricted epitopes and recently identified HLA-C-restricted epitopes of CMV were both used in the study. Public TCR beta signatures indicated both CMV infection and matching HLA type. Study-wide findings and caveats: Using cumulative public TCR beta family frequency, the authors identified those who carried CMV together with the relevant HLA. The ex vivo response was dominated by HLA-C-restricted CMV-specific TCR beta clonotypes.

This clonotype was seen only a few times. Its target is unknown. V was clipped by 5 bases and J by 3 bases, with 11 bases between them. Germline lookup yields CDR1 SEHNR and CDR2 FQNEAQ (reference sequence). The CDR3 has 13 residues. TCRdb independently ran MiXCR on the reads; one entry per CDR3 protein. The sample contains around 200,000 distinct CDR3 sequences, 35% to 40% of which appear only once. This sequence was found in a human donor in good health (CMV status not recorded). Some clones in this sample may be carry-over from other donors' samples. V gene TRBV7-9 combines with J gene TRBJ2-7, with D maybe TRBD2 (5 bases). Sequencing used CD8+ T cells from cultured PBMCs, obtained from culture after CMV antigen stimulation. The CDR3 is CASSPPGSYEQYF. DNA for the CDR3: TGTGCCAGCAGCCCTCCGGGGAGCTACGAGCAGTACTTC.